This T cell receptor beta chain was recorded in a study of blood T cells in healthy people across ages. Whole-study context: T cells yielded about one barcoded beta molecule per two cells through template switching.

A few counts support this clonotype. Its antigen is still unknown. Next came a second PCR, run for about 6 to 12 cycles, which used a sample-barcoded 5' primer along with a J-beta primer mix. TCRdb ran MiXCR on the 5' RACE reads and lists one entry per CDR3 protein. The profile shows 650,000 to 700,000 distinct CDR3 sequences, over 40% of them singletons. V dropped 1 base and J dropped 2 bases, with 12 bases sitting between them. The CDR3 runs to 15 residues. Whole-study findings and limits: Unknown donor CMV status possibly confounded expanded clonotype changes. Roughly linear age-related decline in beta diversity appeared, significant by age about 40. Diversity estimates drawn from one million T cells were deemed underestimates.

The clonotype comes from a woman aged 80 or over in good health. The chain is built from TRBV12-3 or TRBV12-4 and TRBJ2-7, with D possibly matching TRBD1 (5 bases). Specimen: blood. CDR3: CASSLVGTGAYEQYF. CDR3 DNA sequence: TGTGCCAGCAGTTTAGTAGGCACAGGAGCCTACGAGCAGTACTTC.